This note documents a single T cell receptor beta chain sequence. CDR1 and CDR2 (germline): SNHLY, FYNNEI. V lost 5 bases, J lost 2 bases, and 18 bases lay in between. The CDR3 sequence is 16 residues long. These data are taken from a study of blood T cells in healthy people across ages. The second PCR ran roughly 6 to 11 cycles with a sample-barcoded 5' primer and J-beta primers. TCRdb used MiXCR to reprocess the 5' RACE reads, holding one entry per CDR3 protein. The table lists 780,000 or so distinct CDR3 sequences, roughly three fifths of them singletons. The authors extracted at least 5 micrograms of total RNA per sample.

This clonotype was obtained from a man aged 35 to 55 in good health. The gene calls are TRBV2 and TRBJ1-2; D call uncertain. Sequencing input: blood. The CDR3 bases are TGTGCCAGCAGTTCTCCGGCTATCGGTCCCAACTATGGCTACACCTTC. Its protein is CASSSPAIGPNYGYTF.